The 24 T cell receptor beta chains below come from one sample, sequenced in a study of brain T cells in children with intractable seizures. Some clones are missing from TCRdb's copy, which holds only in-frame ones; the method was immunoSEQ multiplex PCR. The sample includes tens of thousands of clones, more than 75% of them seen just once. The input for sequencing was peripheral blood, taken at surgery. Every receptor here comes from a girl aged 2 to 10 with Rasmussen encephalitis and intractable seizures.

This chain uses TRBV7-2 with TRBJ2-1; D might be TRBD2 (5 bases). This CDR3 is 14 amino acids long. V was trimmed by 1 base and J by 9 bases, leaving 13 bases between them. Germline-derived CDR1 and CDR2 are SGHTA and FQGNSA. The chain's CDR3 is CASSLGVGEREQFF. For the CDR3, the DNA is TGTGCCAGCAGCTTAGGGGTGGGAGAACGTGAGCAGTTCTTC.

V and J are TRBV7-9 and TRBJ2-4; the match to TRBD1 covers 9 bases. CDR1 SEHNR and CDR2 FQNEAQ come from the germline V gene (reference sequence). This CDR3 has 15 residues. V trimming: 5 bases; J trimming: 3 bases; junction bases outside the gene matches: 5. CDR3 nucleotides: TGTGCCAGCAGCATGGACAGGGGAATCAAAAACATTCAGTACTTC. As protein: CASSMDRGIKNIQYF.

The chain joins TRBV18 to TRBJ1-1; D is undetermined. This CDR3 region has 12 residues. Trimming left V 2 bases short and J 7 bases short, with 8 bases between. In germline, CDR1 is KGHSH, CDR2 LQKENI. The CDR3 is CASSPGRDEAFF. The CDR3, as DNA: TGTGCCAGCTCACCAGGGCGGGATGAAGCTTTCTTT.

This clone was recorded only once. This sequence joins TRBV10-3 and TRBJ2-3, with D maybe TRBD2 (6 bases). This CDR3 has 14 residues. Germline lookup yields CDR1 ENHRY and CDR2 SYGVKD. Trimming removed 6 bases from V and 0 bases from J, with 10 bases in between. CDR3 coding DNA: TGTGCCATCAGGTTAGCGGAAAGCACAGATACGCAGTATTTT. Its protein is CAIRLAESTDTQYF.

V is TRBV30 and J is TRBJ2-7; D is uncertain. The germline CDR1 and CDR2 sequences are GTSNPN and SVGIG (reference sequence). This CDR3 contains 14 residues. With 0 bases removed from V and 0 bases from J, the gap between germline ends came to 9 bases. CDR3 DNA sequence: TGTGCCTGGAGTGTACCCGGTTCCTCCTACGAGCAGTACTTC. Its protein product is CAWSVPGSSYEQYF.

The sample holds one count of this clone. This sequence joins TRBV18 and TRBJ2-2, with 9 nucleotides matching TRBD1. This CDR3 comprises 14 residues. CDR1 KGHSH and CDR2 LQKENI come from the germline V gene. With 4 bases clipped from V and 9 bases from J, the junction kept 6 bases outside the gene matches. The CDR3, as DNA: TGTGCCAGCTCACTTCGGACAGGGGACCGGGAGCTGTTTTTT. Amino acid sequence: CASSLRTGDRELFF.

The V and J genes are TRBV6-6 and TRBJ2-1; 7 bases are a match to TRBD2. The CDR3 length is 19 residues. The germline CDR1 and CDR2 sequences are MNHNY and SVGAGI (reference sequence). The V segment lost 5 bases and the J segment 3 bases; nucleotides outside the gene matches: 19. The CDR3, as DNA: TGTGCCAGCAGTCGGGGAGGGGCGAAGGGAGCGGCCCACTACAATGAGCAGTTCTTC. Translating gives CASSRGGAKGAAHYNEQFF.

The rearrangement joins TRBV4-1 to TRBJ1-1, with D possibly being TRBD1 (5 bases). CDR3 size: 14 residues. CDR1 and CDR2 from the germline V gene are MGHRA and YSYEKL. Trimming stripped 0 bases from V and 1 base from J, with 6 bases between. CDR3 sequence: CASSQDQGNTEAFF. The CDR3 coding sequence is TGCGCCAGCAGCCAAGATCAGGGGAACACTGAAGCTTTCTTT.

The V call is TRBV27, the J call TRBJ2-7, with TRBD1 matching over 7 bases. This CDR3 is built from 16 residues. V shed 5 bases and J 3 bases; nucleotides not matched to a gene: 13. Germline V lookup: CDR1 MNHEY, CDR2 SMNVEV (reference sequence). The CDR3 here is CASSLTGAPPLYEQYF. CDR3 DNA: TGTGCCAGCAGTCTTACAGGGGCCCCTCCGCTCTACGAGCAGTACTTC.

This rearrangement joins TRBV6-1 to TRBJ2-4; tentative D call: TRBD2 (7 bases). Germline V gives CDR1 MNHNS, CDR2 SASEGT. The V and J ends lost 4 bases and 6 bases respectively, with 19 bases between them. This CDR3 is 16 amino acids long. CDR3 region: CASSGGGGVAGNIQYF. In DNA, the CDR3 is TGTGCCAGCAGTGGTGGGGGCGGGGTAGCGGGAAACATTCAGTACTTC.

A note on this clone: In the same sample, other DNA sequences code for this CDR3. CDR3 bases: TGCAGTGCCAGGGGGCGAGAGACCCAGTACTTC. Amino acids: CSARGRETQYF. J is TRBJ2-5 and V is TRBV20-1, with TRBD1 matching 8 bases. The germline V gene encodes CDR1 DFQATT and CDR2 SNEGSKA (reference sequence). J gave up 4 bases and V 6 bases, and 1 base lay outside the gene matches. The CDR3 length is 11 residues.

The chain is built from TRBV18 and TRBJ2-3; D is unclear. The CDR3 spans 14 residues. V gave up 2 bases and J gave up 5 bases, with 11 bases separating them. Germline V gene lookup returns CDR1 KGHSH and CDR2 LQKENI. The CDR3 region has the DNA TGTGCCAGCTCACCAAGGGCCACACAAGATACGCAGTATTTT. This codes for CASSPRATQDTQYF.

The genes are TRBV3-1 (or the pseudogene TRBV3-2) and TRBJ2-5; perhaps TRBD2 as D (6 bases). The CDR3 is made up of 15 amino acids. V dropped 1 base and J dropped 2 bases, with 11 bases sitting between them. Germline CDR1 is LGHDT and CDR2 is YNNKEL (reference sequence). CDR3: CASSQAGTPQETQYF. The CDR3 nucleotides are TGTGCCAGCAGCCAAGCCGGGACTCCTCAAGAGACCCAGTACTTC.

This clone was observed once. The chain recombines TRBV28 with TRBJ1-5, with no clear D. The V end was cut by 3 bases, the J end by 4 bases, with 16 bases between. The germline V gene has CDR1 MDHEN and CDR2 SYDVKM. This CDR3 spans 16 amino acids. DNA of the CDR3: TGTGCCAGCAGTTTTAAGGGCCTCATGCGGAATCAGCCCCAGCATTTT. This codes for CASSFKGLMRNQPQHF.

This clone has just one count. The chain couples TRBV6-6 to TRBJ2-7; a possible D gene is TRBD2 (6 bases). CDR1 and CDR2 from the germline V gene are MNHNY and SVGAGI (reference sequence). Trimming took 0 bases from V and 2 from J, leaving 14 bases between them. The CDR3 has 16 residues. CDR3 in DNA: TGTGCCAGCAGTTACTCGAGAGCTAGCGTTACCTACGAGCAGTACTTC. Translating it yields CASSYSRASVTYEQYF.

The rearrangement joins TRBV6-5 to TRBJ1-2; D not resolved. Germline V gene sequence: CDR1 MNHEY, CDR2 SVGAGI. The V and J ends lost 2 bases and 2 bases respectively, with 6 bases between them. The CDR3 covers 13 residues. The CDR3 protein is CASSYMDNYGYTF. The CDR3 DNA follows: TGTGCCAGCAGTTACATGGACAACTATGGCTACACCTTC.

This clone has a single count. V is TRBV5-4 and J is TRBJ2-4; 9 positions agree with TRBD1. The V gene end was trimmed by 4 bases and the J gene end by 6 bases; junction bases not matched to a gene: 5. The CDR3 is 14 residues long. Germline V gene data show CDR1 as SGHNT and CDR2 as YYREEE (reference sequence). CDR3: CASSADRGGNIQYF. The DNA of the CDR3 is TGTGCCAGCAGCGCGGACAGGGGTGGAAACATTCAGTACTTC. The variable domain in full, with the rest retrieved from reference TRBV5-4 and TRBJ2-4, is ETGVTQSPTHLIKTRGQQVTLRCSSQSGHNTVSWYQQALGQGPQFIFQYYREEENGRGNFPPRFSGLQFPNYSSELNVNALELDDSALYLCASSADRGGNIQYFGAGTRLSVL.

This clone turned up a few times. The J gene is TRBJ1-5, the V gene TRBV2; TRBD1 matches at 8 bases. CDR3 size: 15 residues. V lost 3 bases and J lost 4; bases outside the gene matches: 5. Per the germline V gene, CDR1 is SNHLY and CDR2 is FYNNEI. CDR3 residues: CASSEDGQGNQPQHF. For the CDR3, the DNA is TGTGCCAGCAGTGAGGATGGACAGGGTAATCAGCCCCAGCATTTT.

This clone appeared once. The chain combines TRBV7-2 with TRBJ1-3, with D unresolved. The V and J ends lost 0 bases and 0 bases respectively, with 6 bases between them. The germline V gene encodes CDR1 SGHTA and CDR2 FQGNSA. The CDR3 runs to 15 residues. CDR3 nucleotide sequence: TGTGCCAGCAGCTTAGCAGTTAACTCTGGAAACACCATATATTTT. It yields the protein CASSLAVNSGNTIYF.

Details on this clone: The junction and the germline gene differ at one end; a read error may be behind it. CDR3 bases: TGTGCCAGCAGAGAAGATAGCGGGAAGAACAATGAGCAGTTCTTC. It is translated as CASREDSGKNNEQFF. The chain joins TRBV2 to TRBJ2-1; TRBD2 matches at 8 bases. CDR1 is SNHLY and CDR2 is FYNNEI in the germline V gene. The CDR3 runs 15 residues.

DNA for the CDR3: TGTGCCAGCAGTTTACCCCCCCCTATAGAGCAGTACTTC. This sequence encodes CASSLPPPIEQYF. The chain joins TRBV28 to TRBJ2-7; no clear D gene. This CDR3 spans 13 amino acids. Germline V lookup: CDR1 MDHEN, CDR2 SYDVKM. V was shortened by 2 bases and J by 7 bases, with 12 bases between the two germline ends.

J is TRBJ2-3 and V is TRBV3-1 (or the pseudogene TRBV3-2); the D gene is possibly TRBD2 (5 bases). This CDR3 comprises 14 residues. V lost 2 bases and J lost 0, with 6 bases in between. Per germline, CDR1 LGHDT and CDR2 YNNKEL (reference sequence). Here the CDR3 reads CASSQRTSTDTQYF. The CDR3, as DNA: TGTGCCAGCAGCCAAAGGACTAGCACAGATACGCAGTATTTT.

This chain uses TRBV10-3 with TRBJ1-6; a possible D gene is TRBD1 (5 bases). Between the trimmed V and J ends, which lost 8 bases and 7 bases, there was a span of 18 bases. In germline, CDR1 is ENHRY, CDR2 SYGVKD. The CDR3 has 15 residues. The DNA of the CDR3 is TGTGCCATCCGCGGGGGGTTGGCGGAAAATTCACCCCTCCACTTT. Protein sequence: CAIRGGLAENSPLHF.

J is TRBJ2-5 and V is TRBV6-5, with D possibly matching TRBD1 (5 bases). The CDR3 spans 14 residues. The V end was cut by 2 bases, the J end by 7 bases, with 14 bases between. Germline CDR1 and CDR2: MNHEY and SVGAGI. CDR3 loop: CASSYPDSPRTQYF. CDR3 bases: TGTGCCAGCAGTTACCCAGACAGCCCGCGGACCCAGTACTTC.